What follows are 30 T cell receptor beta chains derived from one specimen sequenced in a study of T cell changes during pregnancy in multiple sclerosis. Sequenced by immunoSEQ multiplex PCR; TCRdb stores in-frame clones only, minus some. Of approximately 40,000 clones in the sample, about 89% were seen once. Sequenced here: CD8+ T cells from peripheral blood mononuclear cells, sampled in the third trimester of pregnancy. Receptors were obtained from a female donor with multiple sclerosis, enrolled in a pregnancy study.

The chain joins TRBV5-6 to TRBJ1-2; 7 nucleotides line up with TRBD1. The length of the CDR3 is 15 residues. Germline CDR1 reads SGHDT; CDR2 reads YYEEEE. With 4 bases clipped from V and 4 bases from J, the junction kept 10 bases outside the gene matches. CDR3 DNA sequence: TGTGCCAGCAGCCGAGACCGGGACAGCTTCTATGGCTACACCTTC. As protein: CASSRDRDSFYGYTF.

This chain connects TRBV5-6 to TRBJ2-7, with a weak D call TRBD2 (5 bases). The germline V gene encodes CDR1 SGHDT and CDR2 YYEEEE. CDR3 size: 12 residues. V lost 5 bases, J lost 6 bases, and 12 bases lay in between. The CDR3 protein is CASRVRGGEQYF. CDR3 sequence (DNA): TGTGCCAGCAGGGTTAGAGGAGGCGAGCAGTACTTC.

The genes are TRBV6-5 and TRBJ1-5; D uncertain. The length of the CDR3 is 14 residues. V was clipped by 6 bases and J by 6 bases, with 15 bases between them. The germline V gene encodes CDR1 MNHEY and CDR2 SVGAGI. CDR3 DNA sequence: TGTGCCAGCAGCTTCACCACGACATCTCAGCCCCAGCATTTT. It translates to CASSFTTTSQPQHF.

The chain uses TRBV19 and TRBJ1-1; D is unclear. Trimming left V 3 bases short and J 6 bases short, with 11 bases between. Germline-derived CDR1 and CDR2 are LNHDA and SQIVND (reference sequence). This CDR3 comprises 13 residues. The CDR3 bases are TGTGCCAGTAGTATCGGGAGGAGTGCTGAAGCTTTCTTT. It translates to CASSIGRSAEAFF.

In this sample, this clone turned up a few times. The chain is built from TRBV19 and TRBJ2-1, with D perhaps TRBD2 (5 bases). This CDR3 has 17 residues. Trimming shortened V by 5 bases and J by 2 bases, and 19 bases separated the two germline ends. Germline CDR1 is LNHDA and CDR2 is SQIVND (reference sequence). CDR3 coding DNA: TGTGCCAGTAGTTCAAAGTCTCCCGGGGTCACCTACAATGAGCAGTTCTTC. Its translation: CASSSKSPGVTYNEQFF.

The V gene is TRBV2, the J gene TRBJ2-3; the D gene is possibly TRBD1 (5 bases). Trimming removed 2 bases at V and 3 bases at J, with 12 bases between. The length of the CDR3 is 15 residues. The germline CDR1 and CDR2 sequences are SNHLY and FYNNEI. In nucleotides, the CDR3 is TGTGCCAGCAGTGAAAAGGGGATGGAAACAGATACGCAGTATTTT. Translation gives CASSEKGMETDTQYF.

Concerning this clone: The junction shows a germline mismatch at one end, possibly a read error. The chain combines TRBV12-5 with TRBJ2-1, with D perhaps matching TRBD1 (6 bases). Germline V gene sequence: CDR1 LGHNT, CDR2 FRNRAP. The CDR3 covers 15 residues. In DNA form, the CDR3 reads TGTGCTAGTGGTTTGGTACACACAGGGTACATTGAGCAGTTCTTC. It translates to CASGLVHTGYIEQFF.

This chain joins TRBV19 and TRBJ1-5; no clear D. The CDR3 sequence is 15 residues long. The ends were cut back, 5 bases at V and 0 bases at J, with 11 bases in the middle. Germline loops: CDR1 LNHDA, CDR2 SQIVND (reference sequence). The CDR3 protein is CASSVFPFSNQPQHF. DNA for the CDR3: TGTGCCAGTAGTGTTTTCCCTTTTAGCAATCAGCCCCAGCATTTT.

The V and J genes are TRBV19 and TRBJ2-7; 7 bases match TRBD1. J gave up 0 bases and V 3 bases, and 5 bases lay outside the gene matches. This CDR3 has 15 amino acids. Germline lookup yields CDR1 LNHDA and CDR2 SQIVND (reference sequence). CDR3 residues: CASSISRDSSYEQYF. CDR3 nucleotides: TGTGCCAGTAGTATCTCACGGGACAGCTCCTACGAGCAGTACTTC.

The gene calls are TRBV4-3 and TRBJ2-1; 10 bases agree with TRBD2. The CDR3 covers 15 residues. The germline V gene has CDR1 LGHNA and CDR2 YSLEER. With V trimmed by 1 base and J by 4 bases, 1 base remained unmatched. The CDR3 coding sequence is TGCGCCAGCAGCCAAGGGACTAGCGGATACAATGAGCAGTTCTTC. It translates to CASSQGTSGYNEQFF.

The J gene is TRBJ1-2, the V gene TRBV19; the match to TRBD1 covers 7 bases. Germline lookup yields CDR1 LNHDA and CDR2 SQIVND (reference sequence). The J segment lost 4 bases and the V segment lost 6 bases, leaving 8 bases of the junction unmatched. CDR3 size: 14 residues. The CDR3 DNA reads as TGTGCCAGTAGCACAGGGGTTCCCATCTATGGCTACACCTTC. This encodes CASSTGVPIYGYTF.

The chain is built from TRBV11-3 and TRBJ2-7; D perhaps matches TRBD1 (6 bases). There are 15 residues in the CDR3. Per germline, CDR1 SGHNT and CDR2 YENEEA. The V end was cut by 0 bases, the J end by 5 bases, with 14 bases between. CDR3 amino acids: CASSLEHRVGNEQYF. Written as DNA, the CDR3 is TGTGCCAGCAGCTTAGAACACAGGGTCGGCAACGAGCAGTACTTC.

The chain links TRBV5-1 to TRBJ1-6; the match to TRBD1 covers 8 bases. Germline V gene data show CDR1 as SGHRS and CDR2 as YFSETQ. There are 14 residues in the CDR3. The V segment lost 2 bases and the J segment 9 bases; nucleotides outside the gene matches: 4. The CDR3 is CASSFGQGGSPLHF. For the CDR3, the DNA is TGCGCCAGCAGCTTTGGACAGGGTGGTTCACCCCTCCACTTT.

The chain employs TRBV7-6 and TRBJ2-7; 13 nucleotides match TRBD2. Per the germline V gene, CDR1 is SGHVS and CDR2 is FNYEAQ. The junction had 2 bases not matched to a gene; V was cut back by 1 base and J by 5 bases. The CDR3 length is 15 residues. CDR3 nucleotide sequence: TGTGCCAGCAGCTTAGGACTAGCGGGAGGAGACGAGCAGTACTTC. Translated, it gives CASSLGLAGGDEQYF.

The chain links TRBV7-9 to TRBJ1-1; 9 bases agree with TRBD1. CDR1 is SEHNR, CDR2 FQNEAQ, per germline (reference sequence). The ends lost 5 bases at V and 5 bases at J; junction bases unmatched: 3. This CDR3 is 13 amino acids long. The CDR3, as DNA: TGTGCCAGCAGCGCGACAGGGGGGACTGAAGCTTTCTTT. Protein product: CASSATGGTEAFF.

CDR3 DNA sequence: TGTGCCAGCAGCGGGGAGGTATACGGCAATCAGCCCCAGCATTTT. This translates into CASSGEVYGNQPQHF. V usage is TRBV7-6 and J usage is TRBJ1-5; D not certain. V was trimmed by 5 bases and J by 2 bases, leaving 13 bases between them. The CDR3 sequence is 15 residues long. Germline V gene lookup returns CDR1 SGHVS and CDR2 FNYEAQ.

The chain is built from TRBV5-6 and TRBJ1-3; D is possibly TRBD1 (6 bases). V lost 4 bases to trimming and J lost 7 bases, with 18 bases between them. Germline CDR1 reads SGHDT; CDR2 reads YYEEEE. The CDR3 is 15 residues long. The CDR3 protein is CASSLWDNRRNTIYF. CDR3 coding DNA: TGTGCCAGCAGCCTTTGGGACAATAGACGGAACACCATATATTTT.

The chain carries TRBV7-2 and TRBJ2-1, with a weak D call TRBD2 (5 bases). Looked up from germline, CDR1 is SGHTA and CDR2 is FQGNSA. This CDR3 is built from 16 residues. Trimming left V 3 bases short and J 0 bases short, with 12 bases between. The CDR3 spells CASSLGTRSSYNEQFF. DNA of the CDR3: TGTGCCAGCAGCTTGGGTACTAGAAGCTCCTACAATGAGCAGTTCTTC.

The genes are TRBV11-2 and TRBJ2-1; D ambiguous. Germline CDR1 reads SGHAT; CDR2 reads FQNNGV. The CDR3 runs to 15 residues. V was clipped by 5 bases and J by 12 bases, with 23 bases between them. CDR3 residues: CASSQPLGLGDGQFF. Written as DNA, the CDR3 is TGTGCCAGCAGCCAACCCTTGGGTTTGGGCGACGGGCAGTTCTTC.

This clone ranks as medium-sized. This chain connects TRBV7-8 to TRBJ2-7, with D tentatively TRBD1 (5 bases). CDR1 SGHVS and CDR2 FQNEAQ come from the germline V gene. V lost 1 base and J lost 2, with 6 bases in between. There are 13 residues in the CDR3. This chain's CDR3 is CASSLGGTYEQYF. Here the CDR3 DNA reads TGTGCCAGCAGCTTAGGGGGCACCTACGAGCAGTACTTC.

The chain joins TRBV27 to TRBJ2-2; the D gene is possibly TRBD2 (7 bases). V shed 3 bases and J shed 7 bases, with 24 bases lying between them. CDR1 and CDR2 from the germline V gene are MNHEY and SMNVEV (reference sequence). The CDR3 is 18 residues long. CDR3 bases: TGTGCCAGCAGTTTTAGGGGGGGGAGAGGGCGTTCGGGCGGGGAGCTGTTTTTT. Amino acid sequence: CASSFRGGRGRSGGELFF.

The chain is built from TRBV10-3 and TRBJ2-2; TRBD1 agrees at 8 bases. J gave up 5 bases and V 5 bases, and 7 bases lay outside the gene matches. The CDR3 is 15 residues long. Germline loops: CDR1 ENHRY, CDR2 SYGVKD. CDR3 nucleotide sequence: TGTGCCATCAGTCGACAGGGGAGAGAGACCGGGGAGCTGTTTTTT. It encodes CAISRQGRETGELFF.

The chain recombines TRBV20-1 with TRBJ1-2, with D possibly being TRBD1 (5 bases). There are 11 residues in the CDR3. V was cut by 8 bases and J by 8 bases, with 15 bases left in between. CDR1 DFQATT and CDR2 SNEGSKA come from the germline V gene (reference sequence). For the CDR3, the DNA is TGCAGTCCCGGGGGTGACGCGGGCTACACCTTC. Translating it yields CSPGGDAGYTF.

The chain has TRBV4-3 and TRBJ2-1; TRBD1 agrees at 7 bases. The CDR3 has 16 residues. V lost 0 bases, J lost 9 bases, and 11 bases stayed unmatched. Per the germline V gene, CDR1 is LGHNA and CDR2 is YSLEER. The CDR3 region has the DNA TGCGCCAGCAGCCAAGATCGGAGGACAGGAGGTGCTGAGCAGTTCTTC. Protein sequence: CASSQDRRTGGAEQFF.

V is TRBV7-4 and J is TRBJ1-2; the D is unclear. Per the germline V gene, CDR1 is SGHVT and CDR2 is SQSDAQ. Trimming stripped 7 bases from V and 5 bases from J, with 14 bases between. The CDR3 is 13 amino acids. The CDR3 DNA follows: TGTGCCAGCACCCGAGGTAACGTTTATGGCTACACCTTC. Translating gives CASTRGNVYGYTF.

This chain joins TRBV7-9 and TRBJ1-1, with D tentatively TRBD1 (5 bases). There are 13 residues in the CDR3. Deletions cut 3 bases from V and 6 bases from J, with 11 bases between. Germline loops: CDR1 SEHNR, CDR2 FQNEAQ (reference sequence). The CDR3 DNA reads TGTGCCAGCAGCTTGGGCGGGGGGTCTGAAGCTTTCTTT. This sequence encodes CASSLGGGSEAFF.

The chain uses TRBV7-8 and TRBJ1-2; 9 bases line up with TRBD1. Germline V gives CDR1 SGHVS, CDR2 FQNEAQ. With V trimmed by 1 base and J by 8 bases, 5 bases remained unmatched. The CDR3 consists of 14 residues. The CDR3 region has the DNA TGTGCCAGCAGCTTAGAGGGCACAGGGGGCGGCTACACCTTC. Amino acid sequence: CASSLEGTGGGYTF.

In its sample, this clone was seen once. V usage is TRBV5-5 and J usage is TRBJ1-3; 9 bases match TRBD1. Germline V gene data show CDR1 as SGHKS and CDR2 as YYEKEE (reference sequence). The junction had 5 bases not matched to a gene; V was cut back by 3 bases and J by 4 bases. This CDR3 has 15 amino acids. The CDR3 spells CASSWDRALGNTIYF. The DNA of the CDR3 is TGTGCCAGCAGCTGGGACAGGGCTTTGGGAAACACCATATATTTT.

The chain joins TRBV9 to TRBJ2-4, with 12 nucleotides matching TRBD1. Germline values: CDR1 SGDLS, CDR2 YYNGEE. This CDR3 spans 16 amino acids. V lost 3 bases to trimming and J lost 6 bases; unmatched junction nucleotides: 7. The CDR3 here is CASSDRDRGRTNIQYF. Written as DNA, the CDR3 is TGTGCCAGCAGCGACCGGGACAGGGGGCGCACAAACATTCAGTACTTC.

The chain couples TRBV4-1 to TRBJ2-7, with 11 bases fitting TRBD2. This CDR3 region has 16 residues. V lost 0 bases, J lost 5 bases, and 6 bases stayed unmatched. Per the germline V gene, CDR1 is MGHRA and CDR2 is YSYEKL. CDR3 loop: CASSQELAGAMNEQYF. The DNA of the CDR3 is TGCGCCAGCAGCCAAGAACTAGCGGGAGCGATGAACGAGCAGTACTTC.